Listed here are 21 T cell receptor beta chains from one sample, sequenced in a study of early T cells in non-severe SARS-CoV-2 infection. TCRdb reanalysed the 5' RACE reads using MiXCR and keeps one entry per CDR3 protein. The sample consists of tens of thousands of distinct CDR3 sequences, around 9.3% of them appearing once. The sequenced material came from whole blood. Receptors were obtained from an adult who was a healthcare worker with PCR-confirmed SARS-CoV-2 infection or an uninfected control (not recorded which).

The sample holds many counts of this clonotype. This CDR3 reads CASSPWDRGRETQYF. The DNA of the CDR3 is TGTGCCAGCAGCCCGTGGGACAGGGGACGAGAGACCCAGTACTTC. The chain has TRBV7-6 and TRBJ2-5; 10 bases line up with TRBD1. The length of the CDR3 is 15 residues. V lost 5 bases, J lost 4 bases, and 7 bases stayed unmatched. CDR1 SGHVS and CDR2 FNYEAQ come from the germline V gene.

The chain links TRBV7-2 to TRBJ2-1; 8 nucleotides line up with TRBD1. CDR1 and CDR2 (germline): SGHTA, FQGNSA. Trimming removed 5 bases from V and 10 bases from J; junction bases left unmatched: 7. This CDR3 spans 13 amino acids. CDR3 bases: TGTGCCAGCAGCACGGACAGGGCGAGGGAGCAGTTCTTC. Translated, it gives CASSTDRAREQFF.

The chain joins TRBV20-1 to TRBJ1-3; D unclear. The CDR3 length is 13 residues. Germline values: CDR1 DFQATT, CDR2 SNEGSKA (reference sequence). V was pared by 0 bases and J by 4 bases, with 7 bases between. The CDR3 bases are TGCAGTGCTAGAGATGAGCAGGGAAACACCATATATTTT. Its protein product is CSARDEQGNTIYF.

This clonotype was seen many times. The rearrangement links TRBV5-1 to TRBJ2-5; 7 bases match TRBD2. CDR1 and CDR2 from the germline V gene are SGHRS and YFSETQ. J lost 2 bases, V lost 4 bases, and 8 bases had no gene match. This CDR3 is 15 amino acids long. The CDR3 sequence: CASSQPSGGQETQYF. As DNA, the CDR3 is TGCGCCAGCAGCCAACCTAGCGGAGGGCAAGAGACCCAGTACTTC.

This clonotype was seen many times. CDR3 amino acids: CASSLTGSGNEKLFF. CDR3 in DNA: TGTGCCAGCAGCTTAACAGGGTCGGGTAATGAAAAACTGTTTTTT. The V and J genes are TRBV7-6 and TRBJ1-4; tentative D call: TRBD1 (6 bases). The V end was cut by 2 bases, the J end by 4 bases, with 11 bases between. CDR1 and CDR2 (germline): SGHVS, FNYEAQ. The length of the CDR3 is 15 residues.

J is TRBJ2-4 and V is TRBV6-1, with 11 bases identical to TRBD2. With V trimmed by 1 base and J by 0 bases, 5 bases remained unmatched. CDR3 length: 18 amino acids. CDR1 and CDR2 (germline): MNHNS, SASEGT. Here the CDR3 reads CASSEGGLAALAKNIQYF. The CDR3 DNA reads TGTGCCAGCAGTGAAGGGGGACTAGCGGCGCTAGCCAAAAACATTCAGTACTTC.

V is TRBV12-3 or TRBV12-4 and J is TRBJ2-7; no clear D. CDR3 size: 12 residues. Between the trimmed V and J ends, which lost 3 bases and 5 bases, there was a span of 8 bases. The CDR3 reads CASSFRANEQYF. The CDR3 bases are TGTGCCAGCAGTTTCCGAGCAAACGAGCAGTACTTC.

This clonotype appeared a few times. The gene calls are TRBV9 and TRBJ2-1; either TRBD1 or TRBD2 may fit D (5 bases each). This CDR3 spans 12 amino acids. V was clipped by 4 bases and J by 5 bases, with 7 bases between them. The germline CDR1 and CDR2 sequences are SGDLS and YYNGEE. In DNA form, the CDR3 reads TGTGCCAGCAGCAGAGGGGACAATGAGCAGTTCTTC. Translating it yields CASSRGDNEQFF.

This clonotype was found a few times. The V gene is TRBV2, the J gene TRBJ2-2; tentatively, D is TRBD1 (7 bases). CDR1 and CDR2 from the germline V gene are SNHLY and FYNNEI. The V end was cut by 8 bases, the J end by 7 bases, with 14 bases between. This CDR3 spans 13 amino acids. The CDR3 loop reads CASQGGNYGELFF. The CDR3 nucleotides are TGTGCCAGCCAGGGGGGAAATTACGGGGAGCTGTTTTTT.

This sequence joins TRBV2 and TRBJ2-3, with no clear D. V was shortened by 6 bases and J by 1 base, with 5 bases between the two germline ends. Germline loops: CDR1 SNHLY, CDR2 FYNNEI. The CDR3 has 12 residues. This chain's CDR3 is CASSRGTDTQYF. CDR3 DNA sequence: TGTGCCAGCAGCAGAGGCACAGATACGCAGTATTTT.

This clonotype showed up many times. This chain links TRBV19 with TRBJ2-2; TRBD1 matches 8 bases. V dropped 10 bases and J dropped 3; count of bases not matched to a gene: 1. CDR3 length equals 12 residues. Germline lookup yields CDR1 LNHDA and CDR2 SQIVND (reference sequence). The CDR3 DNA follows: TGTGCCACGGACAGGGACACCGGGGAGCTGTTTTTT. This gives the protein CATDRDTGELFF.

The chain employs TRBV7-2 and TRBJ1-1; unclear D gene. From germline, CDR1 is SGHTA and CDR2 FQGNSA. V was trimmed by 1 base and J by 2 bases, leaving 8 bases between them. The CDR3 is made up of 14 amino acids. Here the CDR3 reads CASSLGVYNTEAFF. The CDR3 DNA reads TGTGCCAGCAGCTTAGGGGTTTATAACACTGAAGCTTTCTTT.

This clonotype has at least ten counts. This rearrangement joins TRBV20-1 to TRBJ2-2; maybe TRBD2 (6 bases). Germline assignment: CDR1 DFQATT and CDR2 SNEGSKA (reference sequence). V was shortened by 3 bases and J by 2 bases, with 10 bases between the two germline ends. CDR3 length equals 14 residues. CDR3 DNA sequence: TGCAGTGCTAGCCGGCGGGGAAACACCGGGGAGCTGTTTTTT. Amino acids: CSASRRGNTGELFF.

This clonotype was recorded many times. The chain combines TRBV5-5 with TRBJ1-4, with a weak D call TRBD1 (5 bases). Deletions cut 4 bases from V and 8 bases from J, with 21 bases between. This CDR3 is 16 amino acids long. Germline lookup yields CDR1 SGHKS and CDR2 YYEKEE (reference sequence). CDR3 in amino acids: CASSRNPGTFVEKLFF. CDR3 bases: TGTGCCAGCAGCCGTAATCCAGGGACGTTTGTGGAAAAACTGTTTTTT.

The chain is built from TRBV7-9 and TRBJ1-6; possibly TRBD1 for D (6 bases). The CDR3 extends over 15 amino acids. Germline V gene data show CDR1 as SEHNR and CDR2 as FQNEAQ (reference sequence). V lost 5 bases and J lost 8, with 16 bases in between. The CDR3: CASSPTGLKDSPLHF. Written as DNA, the CDR3 is TGTGCCAGCAGCCCGACAGGTTTGAAGGATTCACCCCTCCACTTT.

The chain employs TRBV9 and TRBJ2-7, with 7 bases lining up with TRBD2. The germline gives CDR1 SGDLS, CDR2 YYNGEE. This CDR3 comprises 15 residues. The V segment lost 4 bases and the J segment 2 bases; nucleotides outside the gene matches: 9. This CDR3 reads CASSPRGEPPYEQYF. The CDR3 DNA is TGTGCCAGCAGCCCCCGGGGGGAGCCACCCTACGAGCAGTACTTC.

The chain joins TRBV20-1 to TRBJ2-3; D is unresolved. The CDR3 totals 14 residues. Between the trimmed V and J ends, which lost 6 bases and 0 bases, there was a span of 13 bases. The V gene's germline CDR1 is DFQATT and CDR2 SNEGSKA (reference sequence). The CDR3 spells CSAKATTSTDTQYF. The CDR3 DNA reads TGCAGTGCGAAGGCGACAACTAGCACAGATACGCAGTATTTT.

This clonotype came up many times. CDR3 bases: TGTGCCAGCAGCTTGTCGTATGGGAGGGCCTCCGAGCAGTTCTTC. This gives the protein CASSLSYGRASEQFF. This chain uses TRBV5-5 with TRBJ2-1, with TRBD2 matching 7 bases. The V segment lost 1 base and the J segment 10 bases; nucleotides outside the gene matches: 11. The CDR3 runs 15 residues. CDR1 and CDR2 (germline): SGHKS, YYEKEE (reference sequence).

This clonotype was seen a few times. The chain is built from TRBV5-4 and TRBJ2-4; the match to TRBD2 covers 9 bases. With V trimmed by 4 bases and J by 3 bases, 2 bases remained unmatched. The germline V gene encodes CDR1 SGHNT and CDR2 YYREEE (reference sequence). The CDR3 is 14 amino acids. The CDR3 DNA follows: TGTGCCAGCAGCAATAGCGGGAGCAAAAACATTCAGTACTTC. It specifies CASSNSGSKNIQYF. The variable domain in full, completed from reference TRBV5-4 and TRBJ2-4, reads ETGVTQSPTHLIKTRGQQVTLRCSSQSGHNTVSWYQQALGQGPQFIFQYYREEENGRGNFPPRFSGLQFPNYSSELNVNALELDDSALYLCASSNSGSKNIQYFGAGTRLSVL.

This clonotype was counted ten times or more. The chain recombines TRBV20-1 with TRBJ2-1, with a weak D call TRBD2 (5 bases). CDR1 is DFQATT and CDR2 is SNEGSKA in the germline V gene (reference sequence). This CDR3 is built from 14 residues. Trimming stripped 0 bases from V and 10 bases from J, with 16 bases between. The CDR3 nucleotides read TGCAGTGCTAGAGATACACTAGTGATCGGGGAGCAGTTCTTC. Its protein is CSARDTLVIGEQFF.

This chain connects TRBV3-1 to TRBJ1-4; 7 bases line up with TRBD1. Germline-derived CDR1 and CDR2 are LGHDT and YNNKEL (reference sequence). V shed 2 bases and J 10 bases; nucleotides not matched to a gene: 10. The CDR3 has 15 residues. The CDR3 loop reads CASSQRTGPTGKLFF. The CDR3 bases are TGTGCCAGCAGCCAAAGGACAGGTCCCACAGGAAAACTGTTTTTT.